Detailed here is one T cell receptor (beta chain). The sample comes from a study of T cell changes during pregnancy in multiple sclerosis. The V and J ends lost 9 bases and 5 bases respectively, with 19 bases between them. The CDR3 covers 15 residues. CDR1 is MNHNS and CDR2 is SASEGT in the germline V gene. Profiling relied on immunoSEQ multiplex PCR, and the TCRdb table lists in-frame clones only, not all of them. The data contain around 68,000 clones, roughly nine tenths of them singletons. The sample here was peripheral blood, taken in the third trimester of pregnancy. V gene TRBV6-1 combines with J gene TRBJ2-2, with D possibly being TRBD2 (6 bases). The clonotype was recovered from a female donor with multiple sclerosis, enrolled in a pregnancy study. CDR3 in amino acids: CASGVGGTVTGELFF. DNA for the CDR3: TGTGCCAGTGGGGTTGGGGGGACGGTGACCGGGGAGCTGTTTTTT.